This T cell receptor beta chain was observed in a study of cytomegalovirus exposure and HLA in healthy donors. Study details: Among roughly 180 million T cells, an earlier analysis found 90 million to 130 million unique TCR beta sequences. Regarding the study as a whole: With later analysis, a missense DCLRE1C variant became linked to TCR beta V- and J-gene trimming.

The CDR3 runs to 18 residues. Germline V gives CDR1 SEHNR, CDR2 FQNEAQ (reference sequence). As regards this clone: Its target is unknown. At one end the junction does not follow the germline gene, possibly because of a read error.

PCR amplification relied on 60 Vbeta primers (plus 13 Jbeta primers). Method: immunoSEQ multiplex PCR; TCRdb's copy keeps in-frame clones and lacks some. Here the sample spans fewer than 200,000 clones, less than 85% being singletons. The sequence was collected from a male donor in good health and CMV-seronegative. Sequenced sample: PBMCs. The chain couples TRBV7-9 to TRBJ2-6; D is unresolved. CDR3 amino acids: CSSSLVPGLSSGANVLTF. The CDR3 bases are TGTTCCAGCAGCTTAGTCCCAGGCCTAAGCTCTGGGGCCAACGTCCTGACTTTC. Supplemented by reference TRBV7-9 and TRBJ2-6, the full variable domain reads DTGVSQNPRHKITKRGQNVTFRCDPISEHNRLYWYRQTLGQGPEFLTYFQNEAQLEKSRLLSDRFSAERPKGSFSTLEIQRTEQGDSAMYLCSSSLVPGLSSGANVLTFGAGSRLTVL.